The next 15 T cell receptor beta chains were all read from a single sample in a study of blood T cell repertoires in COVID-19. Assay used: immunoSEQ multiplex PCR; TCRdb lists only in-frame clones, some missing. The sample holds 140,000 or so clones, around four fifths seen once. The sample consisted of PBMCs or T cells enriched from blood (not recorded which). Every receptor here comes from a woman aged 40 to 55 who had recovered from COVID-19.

The chain's CDR3 is CSAWGGEKLFF. The CDR3 bases are TGCAGTGCTTGGGGGGGTGAAAAACTGTTTTTT. V gene TRBV20-1 combines with J gene TRBJ1-4, with a weak D call TRBD1 (5 bases). The germline V gene encodes CDR1 DFQATT and CDR2 SNEGSKA (reference sequence). V lost 5 bases to trimming and J lost 7 bases, with 8 bases between them. This CDR3 comprises 11 residues.

CDR3 nucleotides: TGTGCCAGCAGCTTAGCCGAGGGCGTCTATGGCTACACCTTC. This codes for CASSLAEGVYGYTF. The rearrangement links TRBV7-2 to TRBJ1-2; D remains ambiguous. V was cut by 0 bases and J by 4 bases, with 9 bases left in between. The CDR3 extends over 14 amino acids. CDR1 and CDR2 from the germline V gene are SGHTA and FQGNSA.

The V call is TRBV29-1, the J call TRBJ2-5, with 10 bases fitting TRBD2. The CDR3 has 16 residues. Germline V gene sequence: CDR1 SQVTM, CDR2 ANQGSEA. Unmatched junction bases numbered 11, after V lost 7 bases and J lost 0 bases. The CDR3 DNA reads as TGCAGCGCTCGATCTACCGGGACTAGCGACCAAGAGACCCAGTACTTC. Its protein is CSARSTGTSDQETQYF.

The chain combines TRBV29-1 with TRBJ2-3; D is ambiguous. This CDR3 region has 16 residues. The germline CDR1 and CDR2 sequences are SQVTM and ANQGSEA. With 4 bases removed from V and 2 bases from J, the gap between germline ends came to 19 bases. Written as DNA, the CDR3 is TGCAGCGTTGCTAGGTATGGAATGGATCCCACAGATACGCAGTATTTT. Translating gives CSVARYGMDPTDTQYF.

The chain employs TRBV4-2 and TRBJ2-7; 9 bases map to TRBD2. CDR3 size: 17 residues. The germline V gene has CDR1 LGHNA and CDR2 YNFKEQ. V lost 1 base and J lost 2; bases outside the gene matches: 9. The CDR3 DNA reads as TGTGCCAGCAGCCAAGCGTCTAGCGGGGTTTTAACCTACGAGCAGTACTTC. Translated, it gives CASSQASSGVLTYEQYF.

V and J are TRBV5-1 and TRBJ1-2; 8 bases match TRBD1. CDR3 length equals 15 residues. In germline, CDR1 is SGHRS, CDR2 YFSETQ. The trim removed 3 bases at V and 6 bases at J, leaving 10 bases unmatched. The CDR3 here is CASSSYQGAPDGYTF. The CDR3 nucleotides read TGCGCCAGCAGCTCGTACCAGGGGGCGCCGGATGGCTACACCTTC.

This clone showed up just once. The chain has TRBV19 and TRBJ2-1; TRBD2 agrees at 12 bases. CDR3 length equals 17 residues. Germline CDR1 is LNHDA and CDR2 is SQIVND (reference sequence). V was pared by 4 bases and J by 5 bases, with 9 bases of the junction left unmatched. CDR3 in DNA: TGTGCCAGTAGTACCCTCGGACTAGCGGGACCGCACAATGAGCAGTTCTTC. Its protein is CASSTLGLAGPHNEQFF. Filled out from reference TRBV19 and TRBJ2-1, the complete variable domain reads DGGITQSPKYLFRKEGQNVTLSCEQNLNHDAMYWYRQDPGQGLRLIYYSQIVNDFQKGDIAEGYSVSREKKESFPLTVTSAQKNPTAFYLCASSTLGLAGPHNEQFFGPGTRLTVL.

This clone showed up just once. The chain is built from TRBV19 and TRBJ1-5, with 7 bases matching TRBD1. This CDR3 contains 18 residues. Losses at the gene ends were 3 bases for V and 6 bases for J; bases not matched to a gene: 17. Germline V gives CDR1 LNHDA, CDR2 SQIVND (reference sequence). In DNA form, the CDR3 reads TGTGCCAGTAGTATTCCCGTTCACCAGACAGGGAAAGTTCAGCCCCAGCATTTT. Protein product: CASSIPVHQTGKVQPQHF.

CDR3 DNA: TGTGCCAGCAGCGTGGGTCTAAGGGGAGGGGTAACCTACGAGCAGTACTTC. As protein: CASSVGLRGGVTYEQYF. The V and J genes are TRBV2 and TRBJ2-7, with 7 bases aligning to TRBD2. Germline V gene lookup returns CDR1 SNHLY and CDR2 FYNNEI. This CDR3 spans 17 amino acids. V lost 6 bases and J lost 2; bases outside the gene matches: 16. The complete variable domain, with remaining parts taken from reference TRBV2 and TRBJ2-7, reads EPEVTQTPSHQVTQMGQEVILRCVPISNHLYFYWYRQILGQKVEFLVSFYNNEISEKSEIFDDQFSVERPDGSNFTLKIRSTKLEDSAMYFCASSVGLRGGVTYEQYFGPGTRLTVT.

For the CDR3, the DNA is TGCGCCAGCAGTCACCCCCAACTAGCGGGGGTCTCCTACGAGCAGTACTTC. Protein: CASSHPQLAGVSYEQYF. The chain couples TRBV23-1 to TRBJ2-7; 11 bases map to TRBD2. TRBV23-1 is recorded as an ORF, its role being uncertain. This CDR3 is 17 amino acids long. Trimming cost V 3 bases and J 0 bases; bases outside gene matches: 7.

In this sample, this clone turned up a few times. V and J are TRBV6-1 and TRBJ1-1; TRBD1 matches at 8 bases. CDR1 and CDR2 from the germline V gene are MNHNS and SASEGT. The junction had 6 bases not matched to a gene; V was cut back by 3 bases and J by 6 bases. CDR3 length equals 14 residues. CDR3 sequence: CASSESGGAAEAFF. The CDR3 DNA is TGTGCCAGCAGTGAGTCAGGGGGCGCGGCTGAAGCTTTCTTT.

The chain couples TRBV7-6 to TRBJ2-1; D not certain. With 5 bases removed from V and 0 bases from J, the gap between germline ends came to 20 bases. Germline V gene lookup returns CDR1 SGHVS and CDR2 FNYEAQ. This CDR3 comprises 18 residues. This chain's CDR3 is CASSLHGRFLSSYNEQFF. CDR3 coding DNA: TGTGCCAGCAGCCTGCATGGCAGGTTCCTAAGCTCCTACAATGAGCAGTTCTTC.

CDR3 loop: CASSQTGGNTEAFF. The CDR3 bases are TGTGCCAGCAGCCAAACCGGAGGGAACACTGAAGCTTTCTTT. The chain links TRBV3-1 (or the pseudogene TRBV3-2) to TRBJ1-1; D is ambiguous. V lost 2 bases and J 1 base, leaving 8 bases between the germline ends. CDR1 is LGHDT, CDR2 YNNKEL, per germline (reference sequence). CDR3 size: 14 residues.

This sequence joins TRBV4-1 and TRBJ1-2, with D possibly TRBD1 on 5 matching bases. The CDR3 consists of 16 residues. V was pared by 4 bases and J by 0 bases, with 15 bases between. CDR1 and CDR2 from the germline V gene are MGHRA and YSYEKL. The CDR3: CASSLHRGTSNYGYTF. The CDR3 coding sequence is TGCGCCAGCAGCCTCCACCGGGGGACTTCTAACTATGGCTACACCTTC.

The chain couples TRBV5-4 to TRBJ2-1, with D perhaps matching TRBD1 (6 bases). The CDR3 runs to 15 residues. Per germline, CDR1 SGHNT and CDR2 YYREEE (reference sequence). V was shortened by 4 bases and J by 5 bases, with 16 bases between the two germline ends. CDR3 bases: TGTGCCAGCAGCCGTACACTGACAGGAAACAATGAGCAGTTCTTC. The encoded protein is CASSRTLTGNNEQFF.